Listed here are 9 T cell receptor beta chains from one sample, sequenced in a study of blood T cells in healthy people across ages. A sample-barcoded 5' primer and a J-beta primer mix were used in a second PCR of about 7 to 12 cycles. TCRdb analysed the 5' RACE reads with MiXCR anew, one entry per CDR3 protein. The table records 700,000 to 850,000 distinct CDR3 sequences, around 36% of them present only once. Sequencing used blood. The receptor set was obtained from a man aged 18 to 30 in good health.

The rearrangement joins TRBV19 to TRBJ1-2, with a tentative D call TRBD1 (6 bases). With 7 bases removed from V and 0 bases from J, the gap between germline ends came to 18 bases. Germline CDR1 reads LNHDA; CDR2 reads SQIVND (reference sequence). The CDR3 loop spans 16 amino acids. The CDR3 coding sequence is TGTGCCAGTACCCTCCACAGGGCAGAAGCTAACTATGGCTACACCTTC. Translating gives CASTLHRAEANYGYTF. The complete variable domain, with remaining parts taken from reference TRBV19 and TRBJ1-2, reads DGGITQSPKYLFRKEGQNVTLSCEQNLNHDAMYWYRQDPGQGLRLIYYSQIVNDFQKGDIAEGYSVSREKKESFPLTVTSAQKNPTAFYLCASTLHRAEANYGYTFGSGTRLTVV.

The CDR3 nucleotides read TGCGCCAGCAGCCAAGGTTGGGGGGGCGGTTACAATGAGCAGTTCTTC. Protein sequence: CASSQGWGGGYNEQFF. The J gene is TRBJ2-1, the V gene TRBV4-3; weak D call: TRBD2 (7 bases). V was pared by 1 base and J by 4 bases, with 14 bases between. The germline V gene has CDR1 LGHNA and CDR2 YSLEER. This CDR3 has 16 residues.

The chain uses TRBV12-3 or TRBV12-4 and TRBJ1-5; D is unresolved. The V gene lost 5 bases and the J gene lost 4 bases, with 15 bases spanning the gap. CDR3 length: 15 amino acids. The CDR3 is CASSRRLGLNQPQHF. The CDR3 coding sequence is TGTGCCAGCAGTCGCAGGCTCGGTTTAAATCAGCCCCAGCATTTT.

The chain links TRBV4-3 to TRBJ2-5, with 12 bases identical to TRBD2. This CDR3 contains 18 residues. Losses at the gene ends were 1 base for V and 5 bases for J; bases not matched to a gene: 11. The germline gives CDR1 LGHNA, CDR2 YSLEER. For the CDR3, the DNA is TGCGCCAGCAGCCAAGGAACACTAGCGGGGGGATCCGGTGAGACCCAGTACTTC. This sequence encodes CASSQGTLAGGSGETQYF.

At least ten counts were recorded for this clonotype. The rearrangement links TRBV20-1 to TRBJ2-1, with TRBD2 matching over 10 bases. With V trimmed by 6 bases and J by 0 bases, 8 bases remained unmatched. From germline, CDR1 is DFQATT and CDR2 SNEGSKA (reference sequence). The CDR3 extends over 16 amino acids. In nucleotides, the CDR3 is TGCAGTGCCCCCCCGGGACTAGCGATCTCCTACAATGAGCAGTTCTTC. This translates into CSAPPGLAISYNEQFF.

A few counts support this clonotype. This may be a read error: a much more frequent sequence differs by one nucleotide. The rearrangement uses TRBV29-1 and TRBJ2-1; 7 bases agree with TRBD2. V gave up 4 bases and J gave up 4 bases; unmatched junction bases: 7. The V gene's germline CDR1 is SQVTM and CDR2 ANQGSEA. There are 14 residues in the CDR3. CDR3: CSVVDGEGYNEQFF. DNA of the CDR3: TGCAGCGTTGTCGACGGGGAGGGTTACAATGAGCAGTTCTTC.

This clonotype was counted at least ten times. V usage is TRBV4-1 and J usage is TRBJ1-6; weak D call: TRBD1 (5 bases). Germline lookup yields CDR1 MGHRA and CDR2 YSYEKL. The CDR3 loop spans 17 amino acids. Trimming pared 0 bases from V and 10 bases from J, leaving 19 bases between. CDR3 in DNA: TGCGCCAGCAGCCAAGATTCCTGGGGCAGGGCCGGATCACCCCTCCACTTT. Translating it yields CASSQDSWGRAGSPLHF.

This clonotype was recorded a few times. The V and J genes are TRBV3-1 and TRBJ1-2; D possibly corresponds to TRBD1 (6 bases). This CDR3 has 15 amino acids. Germline CDR1 is LGHDT and CDR2 is YNNKEL (reference sequence). Trimming cost V 4 bases and J 0 bases, with 12 bases left between them. This CDR3 reads CASSPQGRANYGYTF. CDR3 nucleotide sequence: TGTGCCAGCAGCCCCCAGGGGCGAGCTAACTATGGCTACACCTTC.

A note on this clonotype: Germline is not matched at one junction end, which may reflect a read error. The chain is built from TRBV6-2 or TRBV6-3 and TRBJ2-7; TRBD2 matches 7 bases. Germline V gene data show CDR1 as MNHEY and CDR2 as SVGEGT. The CDR3 covers 13 residues. The CDR3 nucleotides read TGTACCAGCAGTTACTCGACTAGCACCGAGCAGTACTTC. It specifies CTSSYSTSTEQYF.